Described below is a single TCR beta chain sequence and its context. Use of 60 Vbeta and 13 Jbeta primers characterized the PCR. Some clones are missing from TCRdb's copy, which holds only in-frame ones; the method was immunoSEQ multiplex PCR. There are approximately 110,000 clones in the sample; 70% to 80% occur only once, and almost 3% lies in the top ten. The data were taken from a study of cytomegalovirus exposure and HLA in healthy donors. Sequencing was done on a sample of PBMCs. The sequence came from a woman younger than 30 in good health and CMV-seropositive.

DNA for the CDR3: TGTGCCAGCAGCTCGACTAGCGGGGACACCGGGGAGCTGTTTTTT. Its protein is CASSSTSGDTGELFF. V usage is TRBV7-3 and J usage is TRBJ2-2, with TRBD2 identical over 11 bases. Germline lookup yields CDR1 SGHTA and CDR2 FQGTGA. This CDR3 spans 15 amino acids. V was clipped by 4 bases and J by 3 bases; unmatched bases: 1. The entire variable domain, with the rest obtained from reference TRBV7-3 and TRBJ2-2, is as follows: GAGVSQTPSNKVTEKGKYVELRCDPISGHTALYWYRQSLGQGPEFLIYFQGTGAADDSGLPNDRFFAVRPEGSVSTLKIQRTERGDSAVYLCASSSTSGDTGELFFGEGSRLTVL.